The TCR beta chain described here comes from a study of spatial heterogeneity in lung cancer. This clonotype was seen ten or more times. V shed 10 bases and J shed 4 bases, with 14 bases lying between them. The CDR3 has 13 residues. Germline-derived CDR1 and CDR2 are MNHEY and SMNVEV (reference sequence). One entry per CDR3 protein, called by TCRdb with MiXCR from the 5' RACE reads. The sample yields roughly 11,000 distinct CDR3 sequences, 3% to 4.5% seen once. The time point was: sample taken at primary tumor resection. The rearrangement uses TRBV27 and TRBJ2-1; D perhaps matches TRBD1 (6 bases). The sample was PBMCs, taken at surgery. The TCR sequence derives from a female donor with early-stage non-small cell lung cancer. CDR3 in amino acids: CATSGVFYNEQFF. The CDR3 nucleotides read TGTGCCACCTCAGGGGTCTTTTACAATGAGCAGTTCTTC.